The next 29 T cell receptor beta chains were all read from a single sample in a study of technical replicates of blood from several donors. TCRdb keeps only in-frame clones here, not all; method: immunoSEQ multiplex PCR. The sample yields roughly 87,000 clones, about 94% seen once. Material for sequencing was T cells isolated from PBMCs. The receptor source for this set is a human donor in good health.

V gene TRBV6-5 combines with J gene TRBJ2-2; D may be TRBD2 (6 bases). V shed 5 bases and J shed 0 bases, with 10 bases lying between them. CDR1 and CDR2 from the germline V gene are MNHEY and SVGAGI. This CDR3 is 15 amino acids long. CDR3 nucleotides: TGTGCCAGCAGTCCCTGGGACTCGAACACCGGGGAGCTGTTTTTT. This translates into CASSPWDSNTGELFF.

The rearrangement uses TRBV27 and TRBJ2-2; D is undetermined. Germline V gene data show CDR1 as MNHEY and CDR2 as SMNVEV (reference sequence). The CDR3 sequence is 13 residues long. V lost 5 bases, J lost 5 bases, and 9 bases lay in between. CDR3 nucleotide sequence: TGTGCCAGCAGTCCCCAACGGACCGGGGAGCTGTTTTTT. Protein: CASSPQRTGELFF.

The chain carries TRBV14 and TRBJ1-1; D is unclear. This CDR3 is built from 14 residues. V lost 4 bases to trimming and J lost 4 bases, with 13 bases between them. Germline CDR1 reads SGHDN; CDR2 reads FVKESK. CDR3 bases: TGTGCCAGCAGCCGAGGCTGGGTCGTCACTGAAGCTTTCTTT. Translated: CASSRGWVVTEAFF.

J is TRBJ2-5 and V is TRBV19; D is perhaps TRBD1 (5 bases). This CDR3 comprises 14 residues. Trimming took off 3 bases at V and 5 bases at J, with 13 bases between the two ends. Germline CDR1 LNHDA, CDR2 SQIVND (reference sequence). In DNA form, the CDR3 reads TGTGCCAGTAGTATTCAGGGTTTTGGGGAGACCCAGTACTTC. This translates into CASSIQGFGETQYF.

The chain uses TRBV6-5 and TRBJ2-7; D perhaps matches TRBD1 (6 bases). The CDR3 covers 12 residues. The V and J ends lost 4 bases and 12 bases respectively, with 16 bases between them. Germline V CDR1 and CDR2: MNHEY, SVGAGI. CDR3 bases: TGTGCCAGCAGTTCTAGTAAGGGACACAGGTACTTC. Translating gives CASSSSKGHRYF.

This clone was picked up one time. The rearrangement uses TRBV11-2 and TRBJ1-1; D is uncertain. The CDR3 consists of 11 residues. The V gene's germline CDR1 is SGHAT and CDR2 FQNNGV. The V end was cut by 5 bases, the J end by 3 bases, with 4 bases between. CDR3 in DNA: TGTGCCAGCAGCCGGGACACTGAAGCTTTCTTT. It translates to CASSRDTEAFF.

The chain carries TRBV7-9 and TRBJ1-2; D perhaps matches TRBD1 (6 bases). Germline V CDR1 and CDR2: SEHNR, FQNEAQ (reference sequence). The germline V and J ends were trimmed by 8 bases and 0 bases, with 19 bases remaining between them. The CDR3 is 16 amino acids. CDR3 amino acids: CASRIGDNSANYGYTF. CDR3 nucleotides: TGTGCCAGCCGGATCGGGGACAACTCAGCTAACTATGGCTACACCTTC.

This sequence joins TRBV28 and TRBJ1-2; 7 bases match TRBD1. Germline CDR1 MDHEN, CDR2 SYDVKM. This CDR3 region has 13 residues. Trimming removed 5 bases from V and 2 bases from J; junction bases left unmatched: 2. The CDR3 is CASSAGQNYGYTF. In nucleotides, the CDR3 is TGTGCCAGCAGTGCGGGACAGAACTATGGCTACACCTTC.

J is TRBJ2-1 and V is TRBV6-4, with D tentatively TRBD1 (6 bases). The CDR3 length is 15 residues. Trimming cost V 0 bases and J 7 bases, with 13 bases left between them. Germline lookup yields CDR1 MRHNA and CDR2 SNTAGT. The CDR3, as DNA: TGTGCCAGCAGTGACTCGAGTTCACAGGGAAATGAGCAGTTCTTC. Protein product: CASSDSSSQGNEQFF.

This clone occurred once. This sequence joins TRBV11-2 and TRBJ2-1; D call uncertain. The V gene's germline CDR1 is SGHAT and CDR2 FQNNGV. CDR3 length: 11 residues. The V gene lost 2 bases and the J gene lost 8 bases, with 4 bases spanning the gap. DNA for the CDR3: TGTGCCAGCAGCTTAATCTATGAGCAGTTCTTC. Its protein product is CASSLIYEQFF.

The genes are TRBV12-5 and TRBJ2-7; 7 bases line up with TRBD1. The V and J ends lost 1 base and 2 bases, in that order; junction bases with no gene match: 11. Germline V gene sequence: CDR1 LGHNT, CDR2 FRNRAP. The CDR3 length is 17 residues. In DNA form, the CDR3 reads TGTGCTAGTGGTTTGGCTTACTATGGACAGGTGGCCTACGAGCAGTACTTC. Its translation: CASGLAYYGQVAYEQYF.

The chain combines TRBV19 with TRBJ2-2; maybe TRBD2 (5 bases). The CDR3 loop spans 13 amino acids. Between the trimmed V and J ends, which lost 5 bases and 5 bases, there was a span of 9 bases. CDR1 is LNHDA, CDR2 SQIVND, per germline (reference sequence). CDR3 in amino acids: CASSPRGTGELFF. As DNA, the CDR3 is TGTGCCAGTAGTCCCCGAGGGACCGGGGAGCTGTTTTTT. The whole variable domain, filled in from reference TRBV19 and TRBJ2-2, reads DGGITQSPKYLFRKEGQNVTLSCEQNLNHDAMYWYRQDPGQGLRLIYYSQIVNDFQKGDIAEGYSVSREKKESFPLTVTSAQKNPTAFYLCASSPRGTGELFFGEGSRLTVL.

V and J are TRBV19 and TRBJ1-4; TRBD1 matches at 7 bases. This CDR3 comprises 14 residues. CDR1 is LNHDA, CDR2 SQIVND, per germline (reference sequence). The J segment lost 3 bases and the V segment lost 5 bases, leaving 3 bases of the junction unmatched. CDR3 in amino acids: CASSSRGSNEKLFF. In DNA, the CDR3 is TGTGCCAGTAGTTCCAGGGGGTCTAATGAAAAACTGTTTTTT.

This clone was picked up one time. The chain joins TRBV9 to TRBJ1-5; D is unclear. The CDR3 spans 13 residues. CDR1 SGDLS and CDR2 YYNGEE come from the germline V gene. V was cut by 0 bases and J by 7 bases, with 8 bases left in between. The CDR3 region is CASSVGTVQPQHF. The CDR3, as DNA: TGTGCCAGCAGCGTAGGAACGGTCCAGCCCCAGCATTTT.

The V call is TRBV11-1, the J call TRBJ2-3; tentative D call: TRBD1 (6 bases). The V end lost 4 bases, the J end lost 4 bases, and 12 bases lay between the germline ends. Germline V gene data show CDR1 as SGHAT and CDR2 as FQDESV (reference sequence). The CDR3 sequence is 14 residues long. This chain's CDR3 is CASSSRQVADTQYF. The CDR3 coding sequence is TGTGCCAGCAGCTCCCGACAGGTCGCAGATACGCAGTATTTT. Variable domain in full (rest from reference TRBV11-1 and TRBJ2-3): EAEVAQSPRYKITEKSQAVAFWCDPISGHATLYWYRQILGQGPELLVQFQDESVVDDSQLPKDRFSAERLKGVDSTLKIQPAELGDSAMYLCASSSRQVADTQYFGPGTRLTVL.

The genes are TRBV7-9 and TRBJ2-3; the D gene is possibly TRBD1 (6 bases). The V and J ends lost 0 bases and 7 bases respectively, with 20 bases between them. This CDR3 has 17 residues. Per the germline V gene, CDR1 is SEHNR and CDR2 is FQNEAQ (reference sequence). CDR3 in amino acids: CASSLASRGSSQYTQYF. The CDR3 DNA sequence: TGTGCCAGCAGCTTAGCTAGTAGGGGGTCCTCCCAGTATACGCAGTATTTT.

The chain has TRBV2 and TRBJ2-3, with TRBD2 as a possible D gene (6 bases). CDR1 and CDR2 from the germline V gene are SNHLY and FYNNEI. The V and J ends lost 8 bases and 2 bases respectively, with 14 bases between them. The CDR3 is 14 amino acids. CDR3 coding DNA: TGTGCCAGCTTCGGCGGGGTGTCCACAGATACGCAGTATTTT. Encoded protein: CASFGGVSTDTQYF. The full variable domain, completed using reference TRBV2 and TRBJ2-3, is EPEVTQTPSHQVTQMGQEVILRCVPISNHLYFYWYRQILGQKVEFLVSFYNNEISEKSEIFDDQFSVERPDGSNFTLKIRSTKLEDSAMYFCASFGGVSTDTQYFGPGTRLTVL.

This chain connects TRBV5-4 to TRBJ1-1; 8 bases line up with TRBD1. Germline V gene lookup returns CDR1 SGHNT and CDR2 YYREEE (reference sequence). This CDR3 is built from 15 residues. Losses at the gene ends were 0 bases for V and 4 bases for J; bases not matched to a gene: 5. The chain's CDR3 is CASSLGGQGGTEAFF. CDR3 in DNA: TGTGCCAGCAGCTTGGGAGGACAGGGCGGCACTGAAGCTTTCTTT.

This clone was observed once. The chain uses TRBV30 and TRBJ2-2; no clear D gene. Germline lookup yields CDR1 GTSNPN and CDR2 SVGIG (reference sequence). Trimming left V 2 bases short and J 2 bases short, with 6 bases between. CDR3 length: 13 amino acids. As DNA, the CDR3 is TGTGCCTGGAGTCCCACTAACACCGGGGAGCTGTTTTTT. Residues: CAWSPTNTGELFF.

This clone has more than one count but fewer than ten. V usage is TRBV10-1 and J usage is TRBJ2-7, with no clear D. CDR1 and CDR2 (germline): WNHNN, SYGVQD (reference sequence). V lost 4 bases to trimming and J lost 0 bases, with 16 bases between them. The CDR3 is made up of 16 amino acids. DNA for the CDR3: TGCGCCAGCAGTGTTTTACCGGCGGATACCTCCTACGAGCAGTACTTC. As protein: CASSVLPADTSYEQYF.

The V and J genes are TRBV11-2 and TRBJ1-6; a possible D gene is TRBD1 (5 bases). The germline V gene has CDR1 SGHAT and CDR2 FQNNGV. V was trimmed by 6 bases and J by 3 bases, leaving 15 bases between them. This CDR3 comprises 16 residues. In DNA, the CDR3 is TGTGCCAGCAGAGGCGGCAGGGCGAACTATAATTCACCCCTCCACTTT. It codes for CASRGGRANYNSPLHF.

The chain links TRBV9 to TRBJ1-2; a weak D match, TRBD1 (6 bases). Germline CDR1 SGDLS, CDR2 YYNGEE. V was cut by 0 bases and J by 6 bases, with 15 bases left in between. This CDR3 is 15 amino acids long. The chain's CDR3 is CASSVARDTIDGYTF. In DNA form, the CDR3 reads TGTGCCAGCAGCGTAGCTAGGGACACCATTGATGGCTACACCTTC.

This clone was counted a single time. J is TRBJ1-1 and V is TRBV2; D may be TRBD1 (6 bases). Germline loops: CDR1 SNHLY, CDR2 FYNNEI. The length of the CDR3 is 14 residues. Between the trimmed V and J ends, which lost 6 bases and 4 bases, there was a span of 15 bases. The CDR3 region has the DNA TGTGCCAGCAGACTAGGGGGTGGCGGCACTGAAGCTTTCTTT. This gives the protein CASRLGGGGTEAFF.

The genes are TRBV7-6 and TRBJ2-7, with 8 bases that match TRBD2. The V gene's germline CDR1 is SGHVS and CDR2 FNYEAQ. Losses at the gene ends were 1 base for V and 5 bases for J; bases not matched to a gene: 4. The CDR3 has 14 residues. The CDR3, as DNA: TGTGCCAGCAGCTTAGGAGGGCGGGAGGACGAGCAGTACTTC. Its translation: CASSLGGREDEQYF.

CDR3 nucleotide sequence: TGCGCCAGCAGCTTGGAAGGAGGGGCTAAACAGCCCCAGCATTTT. As protein: CASSLEGGAKQPQHF. The chain combines TRBV5-1 with TRBJ1-5, with D possibly matching TRBD1 (5 bases). V was clipped by 0 bases and J by 7 bases, with 14 bases between them. Looked up from germline, CDR1 is SGHRS and CDR2 is YFSETQ. This CDR3 region has 15 residues.

V and J are TRBV4-2 and TRBJ1-2, with unresolved D. The CDR3 contains 13 residues. The germline V gene has CDR1 LGHNA and CDR2 YNFKEQ. V was trimmed by 1 base and J by 7 bases, leaving 10 bases between them. CDR3 bases: TGTGCCAGCAGCCAAGGGGCGAGGGTTGGCTACACCTTC. Its protein is CASSQGARVGYTF.

The chain joins TRBV25-1 to TRBJ2-2; unclear D gene. Germline V gene lookup returns CDR1 MGHDK and CDR2 SYGVNS. The CDR3 is 14 residues long. The germline V and J ends were trimmed by 8 bases and 0 bases, with 10 bases remaining between them. CDR3 in DNA: TGTGCCAGCGGCCGAACCGCGAACACCGGGGAGCTGTTTTTT. Translated: CASGRTANTGELFF.

The V and J genes are TRBV6-6 and TRBJ2-7; 8 bases are a match to TRBD1. Trimming removed 2 bases from V and 7 bases from J; junction bases left unmatched: 10. CDR1 is MNHNY and CDR2 is SVGAGI in the germline V gene (reference sequence). The CDR3 loop spans 15 amino acids. The CDR3: CASSYGQGPGGEQYF. CDR3 sequence (DNA): TGTGCCAGCAGTTACGGACAGGGTCCGGGTGGGGAGCAGTACTTC.

The gene calls are TRBV5-4 and TRBJ1-2, with 8 bases identical to TRBD1. The junction had 6 bases not matched to a gene; V was cut back by 5 bases and J by 0 bases. The CDR3 sequence is 15 residues long. Germline V CDR1 and CDR2: SGHNT, YYREEE (reference sequence). CDR3 sequence: CASRGGQAPNYGYTF. Written as DNA, the CDR3 is TGTGCCAGCAGGGGGGGACAGGCCCCTAACTATGGCTACACCTTC.